The present T cell receptor beta chain was sequenced within a study of T cells in Graves' hyperthyroidism and ophthalmopathy. Turning to the study itself: At the time of initial diagnosis and before any treatment, peripheral blood was collected. Study observations and caveats: Most thyroid clonotypes with frequency above 0.001 were detected in blood. Ophthalmopathy could be told apart from stable hyperthyroidism with a 13 V-J model.

Amplified regions were TCR beta CDR3 sequences from RNA transcripts. When the TCR CDR3 underwent first-round RT-PCR, the HTBI primer set was used. Each CDR3 protein gets one entry after TCRdb re-called the multiplex PCR reads with MiXCR. This table holds about 400,000 distinct CDR3 sequences, roughly 13% found once. This clonotype was counted at least ten times. The target antigen is unknown. The germline CDR1 and CDR2 sequences are SNHLY and FYNNEI. The CDR3 is 15 residues long. With 7 bases removed from V and 5 bases from J, the gap between germline ends came to 17 bases. Sequencing input: blood. J is TRBJ2-2 and V is TRBV2, with a tentative D call TRBD1 (7 bases). The origin of this receptor is a woman in her late teens or twenties with Graves' hyperthyroidism. The CDR3 protein is CASTRTTGRTGELFF. The CDR3 DNA is TGTGCCAGCACCCGGACGACAGGGAGGACCGGGGAGCTGTTTTTT. Based on the CDR3 plus reference TRBV2 and TRBJ2-2, the full variable domain is EPEVTQTPSHQVTQMGQEVILRCVPISNHLYFYWYRQILGQKVEFLVSFYNNEISEKSEIFDDQFSVERPDGSNFTLKIRSTKLEDSAMYFCASTRTTGRTGELFFGEGSRLTVL.